The next 14 T cell receptor beta chains were all read from a single sample in a study of vaccination effects on CD4 cells after COVID-19. Antigen-specific CD4+ T cells expanded by the ViraFEST assay with viral peptide pools were then sequenced. Upon completion of approximately ten days in culture, CD4+ T cells were isolated. Recipients of the vaccine had no prior SARS-CoV-2 infection and negative nucleocapsid antibodies. Sequencing used immunoSEQ multiplex PCR; TCRdb keeps in-frame clones, though not all of them. Here the sample spans tens of thousands of clones, roughly four fifths being singletons. These TCRs' antigens remain unknown. Sample: CD4+ T cells from PBMCs cultured with HCoV-NL63 spike peptides, taken before COVID-19 vaccination. The receptor set was obtained from a human donor who received a COVID-19 vaccine.

This chain links TRBV9 with TRBJ2-5; D could derive from TRBD1 or TRBD2 (5 bases each). Looked up from germline, CDR1 is SGDLS and CDR2 is YYNGEE. CDR3 size: 15 residues. V lost 4 bases and J lost 2, with 15 bases in between. This CDR3 is CASSFSGTAQETQYF. In DNA form, the CDR3 reads TGTGCCAGCAGCTTCTCCGGGACGGCACAAGAGACCCAGTACTTC. Full variable domain (outside the CDR3, taken from reference TRBV9 and TRBJ2-5): DSGVTQTPKHLITATGQRVTLRCSPRSGDLSVYWYQQSLDQGLQFLIQYYNGEERAKGNILERFSAQQFPDLHSELNLSSLELGDSALYFCASSFSGTAQETQYFGPGTRLLVL.

The chain links TRBV30 to TRBJ2-1; 7 bases align to TRBD1. CDR1 and CDR2 (germline): GTSNPN, SVGIG (reference sequence). J lost 5 bases, V lost 4 bases, and 8 bases had no gene match. The CDR3 contains 14 residues. The CDR3 sequence: CAWMLRGSNNEQFF. In DNA, the CDR3 is TGTGCCTGGATGCTCAGGGGGTCAAACAATGAGCAGTTCTTC. Using reference TRBV30 and TRBJ2-1 for the parts outside the CDR3, the full variable domain is SQTIHQWPATLVQPVGSPLSLECTVEGTSNPNLYWYRQAAGRGLQLLFYSVGIGQISSEVPQNLSASRPQDRQFILSSKKLLLSDSGFYLCAWMLRGSNNEQFFGPGTRLTVL.

This clone showed up just once. This chain uses TRBV3-1 (or the pseudogene TRBV3-2) with TRBJ2-3; a possible D gene is TRBD2 (6 bases). Germline assignment: CDR1 LGHDT and CDR2 YNNKEL (reference sequence). CDR3 length: 16 amino acids. With 4 bases removed from V and 2 bases from J, the gap between germline ends came to 16 bases. The CDR3, as DNA: TGTGCCAGCAGCCCAATCCGAGGCGGGGCCACAGATACGCAGTATTTT. Its translation: CASSPIRGGATDTQYF.

The gene calls are TRBV3-1 (or the pseudogene TRBV3-2) and TRBJ2-2; no clear D. Per germline, CDR1 LGHDT and CDR2 YNNKEL (reference sequence). V was shortened by 0 bases and J by 4 bases, with 9 bases between the two germline ends. The CDR3 extends over 15 amino acids. The CDR3: CASSQDTYRTGELFF. The CDR3 nucleotides read TGTGCCAGCAGCCAAGATACTTATCGCACCGGGGAGCTGTTTTTT.

J is TRBJ1-3 and V is TRBV28; no reliable D call. This CDR3 is 12 amino acids long. Trimming stripped 4 bases from V and 8 bases from J, with 9 bases between. CDR1 is MDHEN and CDR2 is SYDVKM in the germline V gene. CDR3 nucleotide sequence: TGTGCCAGCAGTTCGAGCATGGACACCATATATTTT. This codes for CASSSSMDTIYF.

The chain couples TRBV5-1 to TRBJ1-2; D remains unclear. From germline, CDR1 is SGHRS and CDR2 YFSETQ. With 0 bases removed from V and 5 bases from J, the gap between germline ends came to 14 bases. The CDR3 runs to 15 residues. For the CDR3, the DNA is TGCGCCAGCAGCTTGGGGCTTCACACCGAATATGGCTACACCTTC. This gives the protein CASSLGLHTEYGYTF.

This clone has more than one count but fewer than ten. The CDR3 region has the DNA TGTGCCAGCAGTTCGGGGGCCCAATCACCCCTCCACTTT. Amino acid sequence: CASSSGAQSPLHF. The chain has TRBV28 and TRBJ1-6, with a weak D call TRBD1 (6 bases). Germline V gene data show CDR1 as MDHEN and CDR2 as SYDVKM. The CDR3 is made up of 13 amino acids. V was cut by 4 bases and J by 10 bases, with 11 bases left in between.

The V call is TRBV20-1, the J call TRBJ1-2; D gene ambiguous. With 4 bases removed from V and 2 bases from J, the gap between germline ends came to 2 bases. The germline CDR1 and CDR2 sequences are DFQATT and SNEGSKA (reference sequence). This CDR3 is 10 amino acids long. The CDR3 DNA is TGCAGTGCTATGAACTATGGCTACACCTTC. It yields the protein CSAMNYGYTF.

Written as DNA, the CDR3 is TGTGCCAGCAGCCCGACAGGGGGATGGTTCGAACCAGCGAACACCGGGGAGCTGTTTTTT. Translating gives CASSPTGGWFEPANTGELFF. This chain uses TRBV3-1 (or the pseudogene TRBV3-2) with TRBJ2-2; TRBD1 matches at 9 bases. CDR3 length: 20 residues. CDR1 and CDR2 from the germline V gene are LGHDT and YNNKEL (reference sequence). Trimming cost V 4 bases and J 0 bases; bases outside gene matches: 15.

V and J are TRBV28 and TRBJ2-7, with D possibly being TRBD2 (5 bases). The germline V and J ends were trimmed by 2 bases and 2 bases, with 13 bases remaining between them. There are 15 residues in the CDR3. CDR1 MDHEN and CDR2 SYDVKM come from the germline V gene. CDR3 bases: TGTGCCAGCAGTTTACCGGGGAGCCGAGCCTACGAGCAGTACGTC. It encodes CASSLPGSRAYEQYV.

The rearrangement links TRBV15 to TRBJ2-1; D may match TRBD1 or TRBD2 (6 bases each). Germline CDR1 and CDR2: LNHNV and YYDKDF (reference sequence). This CDR3 comprises 16 residues. The ends were cut back, 0 bases at V and 4 bases at J, with 13 bases in the middle. The CDR3 sequence: CATSRESGAIYNEQFF. In DNA form, the CDR3 reads TGTGCCACCAGCAGAGAGTCGGGGGCCATATACAATGAGCAGTTCTTC.

The chain couples TRBV9 to TRBJ1-1; D is ambiguous. With 0 bases removed from V and 9 bases from J, the gap between germline ends came to 15 bases. This CDR3 contains 14 residues. CDR1 SGDLS and CDR2 YYNGEE come from the germline V gene. CDR3 sequence reads: CASSVVGTDTKAFF. CDR3 coding DNA: TGTGCCAGCAGCGTAGTTGGCACAGATACTAAAGCTTTCTTT.

The sample holds many counts of this clone. This sequence joins TRBV7-2 and TRBJ2-2, with 8 bases aligning to TRBD1. Trimming removed 5 bases from V and 5 bases from J; junction bases left unmatched: 10. The CDR3 sequence is 16 residues long. The V gene's germline CDR1 is SGHTA and CDR2 FQGNSA. The CDR3 loop is CASSPPRTGWTGELFF. CDR3 in DNA: TGTGCCAGCAGCCCCCCCAGGACAGGGTGGACCGGGGAGCTGTTTTTT.

The chain has TRBV4-2 and TRBJ2-1, with 7 bases that match TRBD2. Germline CDR1 reads LGHNA; CDR2 reads YNFKEQ. The length of the CDR3 is 17 residues. J gave up 0 bases and V 1 base, and 6 bases lay outside the gene matches. The CDR3 nucleotides read TGTGCCAGCAGCCAAGCGAGCGGGGTAAACTCCTACAATGAGCAGTTCTTC. Amino acid sequence: CASSQASGVNSYNEQFF.